A selection of T cell receptor beta chains follows, all from one sample in a study of human T cells and chemical hapten exposure. One entry per CDR3 protein, called by TCRdb with MiXCR from the RACE reads. The sample includes roughly 39,000 distinct CDR3 sequences, 10% to 15% of them seen just once. The sample here was whole blood, taken in connection with sensitization to the hapten diphenylcyclopropenone (DPC). The origin of the receptors is a woman aged 40 to 49 with alopecia areata. Some clones in this sample may be carry-over from other donors' samples. Both conserved end residues are part of each CDR3. The order of the fields is CDR3 protein, CDR3 DNA, clone size, D gene, J gene, V gene. A D gene is named only where the DNA matches it firmly. Part of the rows lack a size; the others show once, few, many or a class for expanded clones.

CDR3aa: CASSQDVAYTGELFF
CDR3nt: TGCGCCAGCAGCCAAGATGTGGCTTACACCGGGGAGCTGTTTTTT
abundance: many
d_gene: .
j_gene: TRBJ2-2
v_gene: TRBV4-1

CDR3aa: CASSIGGGENTEAFF
CDR3nt: TGTGCCAGCAGTATAGGAGGGGGAGAGAACACTGAAGCTTTCTTT
abundance: .
d_gene: .
j_gene: TRBJ1-1
v_gene: TRBV28

CDR3aa: CASSTAGTDTGELFF
CDR3nt: TGTGCCAGCAGCACCGCCGGGACAGACACCGGGGAGCTGTTTTTT
abundance: .
d_gene: TRBD1
j_gene: TRBJ2-2
v_gene: TRBV11-3

CDR3aa: CASSSPGQGFEQFF
CDR3nt: TGTGCCAGCAGTTCGCCGGGACAGGGTTTTGAGCAGTTCTTC
abundance: many
d_gene: TRBD1
j_gene: TRBJ2-1
v_gene: TRBV28

CDR3aa: CASSLVGGADYSPLHF
CDR3nt: TGTGCCAGCAGCTTAGTGGGAGGAGCCGACTATTCACCCCTCCACTTT
abundance: many
d_gene: .
j_gene: TRBJ1-6
v_gene: TRBV7-2

CDR3aa: CASSVGLATSYEQYF
CDR3nt: TGTGCCAGCAGCGTAGGGCTAGCAACATCCTACGAGCAGTACTTC
abundance: many
d_gene: .
j_gene: TRBJ2-7
v_gene: TRBV9

CDR3aa: CSVEDQGQPQHF
CDR3nt: TGCAGCGTTGAAGATCAAGGGCAGCCCCAGCATTTT
abundance: few
d_gene: .
j_gene: TRBJ1-5
v_gene: TRBV29-1

CDR3aa: CASTGTGVAGELFF
CDR3nt: TGTGCCAGCACGGGGACAGGGGTGGCCGGGGAGCTGTTTTTT
abundance: few
d_gene: TRBD1
j_gene: TRBJ2-2
v_gene: TRBV27

CDR3aa: CASSLGGVETYEQYF
CDR3nt: TGTGCCAGCAGCTTAGGGGGTGTTGAAACCTACGAGCAGTACTTC
abundance: many
d_gene: .
j_gene: TRBJ2-7
v_gene: TRBV7-9

CDR3aa: CASNLQGGSSYEQYF
CDR3nt: TGCGCCAGCAACCTTCAGGGAGGAAGCTCCTACGAGCAGTACTTC
abundance: many
d_gene: .
j_gene: TRBJ2-7
v_gene: TRBV4-1

CDR3aa: CASSLLADNEQFF
CDR3nt: TGTGCCAGCAGTTTACTAGCGGACAATGAGCAGTTCTTC
abundance: .
d_gene: TRBD2
j_gene: TRBJ2-1
v_gene: TRBV27

CDR3aa: CSRSGRTDTQYF
CDR3nt: TGCAGTCGAAGCGGGAGAACAGATACGCAGTATTTT
abundance: .
d_gene: TRBD2
j_gene: TRBJ2-3
v_gene: TRBV20-1

CDR3aa: CASSEGGTNEKLFF
CDR3nt: TGCGCCAGCAGTGAGGGGGGAACTAATGAAAAACTGTTTTTT
abundance: many
d_gene: .
j_gene: TRBJ1-4
v_gene: TRBV10-1

CDR3aa: CSVPAETMVTYNEQFF
CDR3nt: TGCAGCGTTCCGGCCGAGACCATGGTGACTTACAATGAGCAGTTTTTC
abundance: few
d_gene: .
j_gene: TRBJ2-1
v_gene: TRBV29-1

CDR3aa: CASSRGGLLVDEQYF
CDR3nt: TGTGCCAGCAGCCGCGGGGGACTCCTGGTCGACGAGCAGTACTTC
abundance: .
d_gene: TRBD2
j_gene: TRBJ2-7
v_gene: TRBV11-1

CDR3aa: CAISDSYNEQFF
CDR3nt: TGTGCCATCAGTGACAGCTACAATGAGCAGTTCTTC
abundance: few
d_gene: .
j_gene: TRBJ2-1
v_gene: TRBV10-3

CDR3aa: CASSWTSVSLTPTDTQYF
CDR3nt: TGTGCCAGCAGCTGGACTAGCGTGAGCCTCACCCCCACAGATACGCAGTATTTT
abundance: .
d_gene: TRBD2
j_gene: TRBJ2-3
v_gene: TRBV5-4

CDR3aa: CASSLGPQGYEQYF
CDR3nt: TGTGCCAGCAGCTTAGGACCACAGGGGTACGAGCAGTACTTC
abundance: few
d_gene: TRBD1
j_gene: TRBJ2-7
v_gene: TRBV7-2

CDR3aa: CASSEGSGNQPQHF
CDR3nt: TGCGCCAGCAGCGAGGGATCCGGCAATCAGCCCCAGCATTTT
abundance: many
d_gene: .
j_gene: TRBJ1-5
v_gene: TRBV5-1

CDR3aa: CASSSRGDGETQYF
CDR3nt: TGTGCCAGCAGTTCCAGGGGCGATGGGGAGACCCAGTACTTC
abundance: few
d_gene: .
j_gene: TRBJ2-5
v_gene: TRBV27

CDR3aa: CASSYGTGVHQPQHF
CDR3nt: TGTGCCAGCAGTTACGGTACAGGGGTCCATCAGCCCCAGCATTTT
abundance: .
d_gene: TRBD1
j_gene: TRBJ1-5
v_gene: TRBV6-2/TRBV6-3

CDR3aa: CASKYQQETQYF
CDR3nt: TGTGCCAGCAAATACCAGCAAGAGACCCAGTACTTC
abundance: many
d_gene: .
j_gene: TRBJ2-5
v_gene: TRBV7-2

CDR3aa: CASSRGTGDEQFF
CDR3nt: TGTGCCAGCAGCCGAGGGACTGGCGATGAGCAGTTCTTC
abundance: .
d_gene: .
j_gene: TRBJ2-1
v_gene: TRBV12-3/TRBV12-4

CDR3aa: CASSSTTRQFF
CDR3nt: TGTGCCAGCAGTAGCACAACGAGGCAGTTCTTC
abundance: .
d_gene: .
j_gene: TRBJ2-1
v_gene: TRBV11-3

CDR3aa: CATGGGYGYTF
CDR3nt: TGTGCCACCGGAGGGGGTTATGGCTACACCTTC
abundance: many
d_gene: .
j_gene: TRBJ1-2
v_gene: TRBV12-3/TRBV12-4

CDR3aa: CASSPHPDAPVGQYF
CDR3nt: TGTGCCAGTAGTCCTCACCCGGACGCCCCAGTAGGCCAGTACTTC
abundance: .
d_gene: .
j_gene: TRBJ2-5
v_gene: TRBV19

CDR3aa: CASRSTDTQYF
CDR3nt: TGTGCCAGCAGGAGCACAGATACGCAGTATTTT
abundance: .
d_gene: .
j_gene: TRBJ2-3
v_gene: TRBV28

CDR3aa: CASGTGTPNEQFF
CDR3nt: TGTGCCAGCGGGACAGGGACACCCAATGAGCAGTTCTTC
abundance: few
d_gene: TRBD1
j_gene: TRBJ2-1
v_gene: TRBV6-4

CDR3aa: CASSGAGGRTDTQYF
CDR3nt: TGTGCCAGCAGCGGAGCGGGGGGCCGCACAGATACGCAGTATTTT
abundance: .
d_gene: TRBD2
j_gene: TRBJ2-3
v_gene: TRBV7-8

CDR3aa: CSARSGGQSSPLHF
CDR3nt: TGCAGTGCTAGGAGCGGGGGCCAGAGTTCACCCCTCCACTTT
abundance: .
d_gene: .
j_gene: TRBJ1-6
v_gene: TRBV20-1

CDR3aa: CASSPGPYEQYF
CDR3nt: TGTGCCAGCAGTCCCGGGCCCTACGAGCAGTACTTC
abundance: many
d_gene: .
j_gene: TRBJ2-7
v_gene: TRBV28

CDR3aa: CSVEALRQTDYGYTF
CDR3nt: TGCAGCGTTGAAGCTCTACGACAGACTGACTATGGCTACACCTTC
abundance: many
d_gene: .
j_gene: TRBJ1-2
v_gene: TRBV29-1

CDR3aa: CASNEAGGPSETQYF
CDR3nt: TGTGCCAGTAATGAGGCGGGAGGGCCCTCGGAGACCCAGTACTTC
abundance: .
d_gene: TRBD2
j_gene: TRBJ2-5
v_gene: TRBV28

CDR3aa: CATSRELGHYEQYF
CDR3nt: TGTGCCACCAGCAGAGAATTAGGACACTACGAGCAGTACTTC
abundance: few
d_gene: .
j_gene: TRBJ2-7
v_gene: TRBV15

CDR3aa: CASSPPAGGSDYSYNEQFF
CDR3nt: TGCGCCAGCAGCCCCCCAGCCGGTGGTAGCGATTACTCCTACAATGAGCAGTTCTTC
abundance: .
d_gene: .
j_gene: TRBJ2-1
v_gene: TRBV5-1

CDR3aa: CAGAGLYGYTF
CDR3nt: TGTGCCGGCGCCGGCCTCTATGGCTACACCTTC
abundance: many
d_gene: .
j_gene: TRBJ1-2
v_gene: TRBV28

CDR3aa: CASGTPGTSLFF
CDR3nt: TGTGCCAGCGGGACCCCCGGGACTAGTCTGTTCTTC
abundance: many
d_gene: TRBD2
j_gene: TRBJ2-1
v_gene: TRBV11-1

CDR3aa: CASSGGRIAPSYEQYF
CDR3nt: TGTGCCAGCAGCGGCGGCCGGATAGCACCTTCCTACGAGCAGTACTTC
abundance: many
d_gene: .
j_gene: TRBJ2-7
v_gene: TRBV5-6

CDR3aa: CATSDSHWGTQYF
CDR3nt: TGTGCCACCAGTGATTCCCACTGGGGTACGCAGTATTTT
abundance: .
d_gene: .
j_gene: TRBJ2-3
v_gene: TRBV24-1

CDR3aa: CASSPPTSDTQYF
CDR3nt: TGTGCCAGCTCACCACCTACTAGCGATACGCAGTATTTT
abundance: few
d_gene: .
j_gene: TRBJ2-3
v_gene: TRBV18

CDR3aa: CASSLTRGTGNTIYF
CDR3nt: TGTGCCAGCAGCTTAACCAGGGGAACTGGAAACACCATATATTTT
abundance: .
d_gene: .
j_gene: TRBJ1-3
v_gene: TRBV11-2

CDR3aa: CASSLHPDTEAFF
CDR3nt: TGTGCCAGCAGCTTACACCCGGACACTGAAGCTTTCTTT
abundance: many
d_gene: .
j_gene: TRBJ1-1
v_gene: TRBV7-9

CDR3aa: CSAREGEYNSPLHF
CDR3nt: TGCAGTGCTAGAGAGGGGGAATATAATTCACCCCTCCACTTT
abundance: few
d_gene: .
j_gene: TRBJ1-6
v_gene: TRBV20-1

CDR3aa: CASSPGVRGGYTF
CDR3nt: TGTGCCAGCAGCCCCGGAGTTCGGGGGGGCTACACCTTC
abundance: many
d_gene: .
j_gene: TRBJ1-2
v_gene: TRBV14

CDR3aa: CSVDGAGGAYEQYF
CDR3nt: TGCAGCGTTGATGGGGCAGGGGGGGCCTACGAGCAGTACTTC
abundance: many
d_gene: .
j_gene: TRBJ2-7
v_gene: TRBV29-1

CDR3aa: CASSPAVGDGGANVLTF
CDR3nt: TGTGCCAGCTCACCAGCCGTCGGGGATGGTGGGGCCAACGTCCTGACTTTC
abundance: .
d_gene: .
j_gene: TRBJ2-6
v_gene: TRBV18

CDR3aa: CASSSPTGTSGPPGTQYF
CDR3nt: TGTGCCAGCAGCTCCCCAACCGGGACTAGCGGCCCCCCGGGGACCCAGTACTTC
abundance: .
d_gene: TRBD2
j_gene: TRBJ2-5
v_gene: TRBV6-6

CDR3aa: CAIFGGASTDTQYF
CDR3nt: TGTGCCATCTTCGGCGGAGCTAGCACAGATACGCAGTATTTT
abundance: .
d_gene: .
j_gene: TRBJ2-3
v_gene: TRBV10-3

CDR3aa: CASSSTGTGTYEQYF
CDR3nt: TGTGCCAGCAGTTCAACCGGGACAGGGACCTACGAGCAGTACTTC
abundance: .
d_gene: TRBD1
j_gene: TRBJ2-7
v_gene: TRBV28

CDR3aa: CATGGENTEAFF
CDR3nt: TGTGCCACGGGCGGGGAGAACACTGAAGCTTTCTTT
abundance: .
d_gene: .
j_gene: TRBJ1-1
v_gene: TRBV24-1

CDR3aa: CASSPDRGGYNEQFF
CDR3nt: TGTGCCAGCAGTCCGGACCGGGGGGGCTACAATGAGCAGTTCTTC
abundance: .
d_gene: TRBD2
j_gene: TRBJ2-1
v_gene: TRBV27

CDR3aa: CSATGTPGELFF
CDR3nt: TGCAGCGCTACAGGGACTCCCGGGGAGCTGTTTTTT
abundance: .
d_gene: .
j_gene: TRBJ2-2
v_gene: TRBV29-1

CDR3aa: CASSLGDYGYTF
CDR3nt: TGTGCCAGCAGCCTAGGGGACTATGGCTACACCTTC
abundance: many
d_gene: .
j_gene: TRBJ1-2
v_gene: TRBV6-6

CDR3aa: CASSLGGTTQETQYF
CDR3nt: TGTGCCAGCAGCTTGGGAGGGACAACTCAAGAGACCCAGTACTTC
abundance: few
d_gene: .
j_gene: TRBJ2-5
v_gene: TRBV5-6

CDR3aa: CASSLRADNSYNEQFF
CDR3nt: TGTGCCAGCAGCTTAAGGGCGGACAACTCCTACAATGAGCAGTTCTTC
abundance: few
d_gene: .
j_gene: TRBJ2-1
v_gene: TRBV7-2

CDR3aa: CASSFRWTGRNQPQHF
CDR3nt: TGTGCCAGCAGTTTCCGCTGGACAGGGCGCAATCAGCCCCAGCATTTT
abundance: .
d_gene: TRBD1
j_gene: TRBJ1-5
v_gene: TRBV28

CDR3aa: CAACEGENYNEQFF
CDR3nt: TGTGCCGCCTGCGAGGGGGAAAACTACAATGAGCAGTTCTTC
abundance: once
d_gene: .
j_gene: TRBJ2-1
v_gene: TRBV6-5